The present entry profiles one T cell receptor (beta chain) with its context. Its cognate antigen is unknown. Both 60 Vbeta primers and 13 Jbeta primers went into the PCR. The repertoire was sequenced with immunoSEQ multiplex PCR; TCRdb's copy has only in-frame clones and lacks some. The table lists some 120,000 clones, over 60% of them singletons. The source of the sample is a study of cytomegalovirus exposure and HLA in healthy donors. Regarding the study as a whole: Later on, analysis showed that most CMV-associated TCR beta chains appeared to be HLA-restricted. Sequencing likely produced, as an artifact, a cluster of highly shared sequence variants. In vitro assays verified that three CMV-associated chains recognized CMV antigens specifically. Prior analysis indicated that the majority of TCR beta V segments exhibited productivity approximately 87% or approximately 30% of the time.

The trim removed 4 bases at V and 2 bases at J, leaving 9 bases unmatched. From germline, CDR1 is SGHTS and CDR2 YDEGEE. The CDR3 runs to 16 residues. The genes are TRBV5-8 and TRBJ1-5; TRBD1 agrees at 7 bases. Specimen: PBMCs. The receptor was isolated from a man aged 45-65 years in good health and CMV-seronegative. This chain's CDR3 is CASSPSTGIGNQPQHF. In DNA, the CDR3 is TGTGCCAGCAGCCCCTCGACAGGGATTGGCAATCAGCCCCAGCATTTT.